This T cell receptor (beta chain) originates from a study of shared T cell receptors in the human thymus. The ends were cut back, 1 base at V and 6 bases at J, with 3 bases in the middle. The CDR3 totals 12 residues. Germline CDR1 SEHNR, CDR2 FQNEAQ (reference sequence). The assay was immunoSEQ multiplex PCR, and TCRdb's table has in-frame clones only and misses some. The sample has hundreds of thousands of clones, 70% to 90% seen once. These data were also filed under a second study, of human thymus T cells. That report adds: Congenital heart defects were the reason for the corrective surgery that the donors, healthy Finnish infants, were having. The thymus tissue came from resections taken during corrective heart surgery. What appeared biased in thymic and blood repertoires was the usage of V and J genes. As related research reported, thymic repertoires overlapped highly among unrelated individuals.

The clonotype was recovered from a boy younger than two with a congenital heart defect. The specimen sequenced was thymocytes. The J gene is TRBJ2-2, the V gene TRBV7-9; D uncertain. In DNA, the CDR3 is TGTGCCAGCAGCTTAGGAGCCGGGGAGCTGTTTTTT. This gives the protein CASSLGAGELFF.